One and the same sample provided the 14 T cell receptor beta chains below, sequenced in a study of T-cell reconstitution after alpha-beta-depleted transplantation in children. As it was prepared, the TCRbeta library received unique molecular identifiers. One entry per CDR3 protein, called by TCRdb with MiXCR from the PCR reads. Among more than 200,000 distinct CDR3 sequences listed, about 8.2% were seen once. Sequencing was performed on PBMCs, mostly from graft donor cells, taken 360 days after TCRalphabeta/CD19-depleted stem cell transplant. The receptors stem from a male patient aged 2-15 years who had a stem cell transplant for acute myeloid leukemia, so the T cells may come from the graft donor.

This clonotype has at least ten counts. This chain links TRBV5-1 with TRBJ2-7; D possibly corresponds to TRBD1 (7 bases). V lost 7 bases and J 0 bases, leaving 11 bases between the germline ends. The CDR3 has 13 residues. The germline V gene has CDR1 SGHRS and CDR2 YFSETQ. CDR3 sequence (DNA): TGCGCCAGCGGCGGGACAGACTCCTACGAGCAGTACTTC. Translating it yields CASGGTDSYEQYF.

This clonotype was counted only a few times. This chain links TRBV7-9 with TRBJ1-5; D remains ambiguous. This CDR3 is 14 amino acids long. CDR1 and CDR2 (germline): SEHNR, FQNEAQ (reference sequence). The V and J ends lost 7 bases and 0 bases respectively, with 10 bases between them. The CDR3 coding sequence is TGTGCCAGCACCCTTGGTAGTAGCAATCAGCCCCAGCATTTT. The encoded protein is CASTLGSSNQPQHF.

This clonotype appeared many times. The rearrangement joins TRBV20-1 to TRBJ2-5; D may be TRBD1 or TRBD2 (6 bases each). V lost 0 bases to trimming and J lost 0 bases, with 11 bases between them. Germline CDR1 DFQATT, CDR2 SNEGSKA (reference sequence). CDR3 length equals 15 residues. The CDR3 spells CSARDAGTHQETQYF. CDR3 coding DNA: TGCAGTGCTAGAGATGCGGGGACACACCAAGAGACCCAGTACTTC.

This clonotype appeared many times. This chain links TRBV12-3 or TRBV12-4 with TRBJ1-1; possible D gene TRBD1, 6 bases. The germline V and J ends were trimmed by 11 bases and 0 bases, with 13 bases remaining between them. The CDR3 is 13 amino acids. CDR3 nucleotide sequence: TGTGCCCTAGGGGACACGATGAACACTGAAGCTTTCTTT. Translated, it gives CALGDTMNTEAFF.

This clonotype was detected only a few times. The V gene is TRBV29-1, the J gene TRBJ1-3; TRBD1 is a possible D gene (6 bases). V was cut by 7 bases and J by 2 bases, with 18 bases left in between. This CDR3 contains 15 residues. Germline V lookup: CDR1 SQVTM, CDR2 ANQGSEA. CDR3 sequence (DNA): TGCAGCGCACCACAGGGCTGGAACCCTGGAAACACCATATATTTT. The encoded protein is CSAPQGWNPGNTIYF.

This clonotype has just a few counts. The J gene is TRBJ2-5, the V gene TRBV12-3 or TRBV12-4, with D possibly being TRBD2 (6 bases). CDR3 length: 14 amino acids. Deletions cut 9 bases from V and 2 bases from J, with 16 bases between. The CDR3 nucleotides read TGTGCCAGTTTGAGACCAGGGACTCAAGAGACCCAGTACTTC. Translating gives CASLRPGTQETQYF.

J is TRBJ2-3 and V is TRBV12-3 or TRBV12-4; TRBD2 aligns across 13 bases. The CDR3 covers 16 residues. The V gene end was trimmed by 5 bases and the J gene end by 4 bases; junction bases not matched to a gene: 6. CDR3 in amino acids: CASSRRTSGSSDTQYF. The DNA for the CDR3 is TGTGCCAGCAGTCGACGGACTAGCGGGAGTTCAGATACGCAGTATTTT.

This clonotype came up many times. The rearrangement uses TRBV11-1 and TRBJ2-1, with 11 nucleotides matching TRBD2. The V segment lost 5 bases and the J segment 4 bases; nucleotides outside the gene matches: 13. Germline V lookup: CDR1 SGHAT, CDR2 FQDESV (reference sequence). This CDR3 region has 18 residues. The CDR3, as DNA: TGTGCCAGCAGCCGAGGCGGCGGGCTAGCGGGAGGTTACAATGAGCAGTTCTTC. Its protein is CASSRGGGLAGGYNEQFF.

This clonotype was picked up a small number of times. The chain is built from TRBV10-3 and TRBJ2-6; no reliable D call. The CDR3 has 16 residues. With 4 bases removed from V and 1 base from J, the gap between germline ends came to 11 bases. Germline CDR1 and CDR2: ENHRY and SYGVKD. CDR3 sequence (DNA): TGTGCCATCAGTGGGAGACCGATATCTGGGGCCAACGTCCTGACTTTC. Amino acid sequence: CAISGRPISGANVLTF.

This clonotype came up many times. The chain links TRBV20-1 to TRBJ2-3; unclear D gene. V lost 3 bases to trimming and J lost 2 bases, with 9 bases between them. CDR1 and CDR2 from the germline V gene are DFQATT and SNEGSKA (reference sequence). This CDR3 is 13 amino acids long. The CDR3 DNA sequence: TGCAGTGCTAGGAAGGGCGCCACAGATACGCAGTATTTT. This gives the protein CSARKGATDTQYF.

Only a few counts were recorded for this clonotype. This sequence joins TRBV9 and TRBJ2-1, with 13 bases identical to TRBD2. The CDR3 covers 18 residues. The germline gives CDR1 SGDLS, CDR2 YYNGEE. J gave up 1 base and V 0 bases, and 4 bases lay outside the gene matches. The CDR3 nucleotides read TGTGCCAGCAGCGTAGGGACTAGCGGGGGAAAATCCTACAATGAGCAGTTCTTC. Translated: CASSVGTSGGKSYNEQFF.

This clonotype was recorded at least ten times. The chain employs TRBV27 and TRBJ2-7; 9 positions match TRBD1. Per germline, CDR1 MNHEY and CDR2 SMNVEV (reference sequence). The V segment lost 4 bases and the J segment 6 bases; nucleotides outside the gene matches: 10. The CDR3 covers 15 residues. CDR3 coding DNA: TGTGCCAGCAGTTATGCCGGGACAGGGATAGGCGAGCAGTACTTC. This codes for CASSYAGTGIGEQYF.

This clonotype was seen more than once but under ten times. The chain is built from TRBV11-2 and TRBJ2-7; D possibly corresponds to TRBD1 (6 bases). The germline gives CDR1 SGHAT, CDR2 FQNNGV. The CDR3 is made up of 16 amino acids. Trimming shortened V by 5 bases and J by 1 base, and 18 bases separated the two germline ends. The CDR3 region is CASSPRGRGGSYEQYF. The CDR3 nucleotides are TGTGCCAGCAGCCCTAGGGGCAGGGGTGGGTCCTACGAGCAGTACTTC.

The CDR3 region has the DNA TGTGCCAGCAGTTACCTGGGCAAAATTGAAGCTTTCTTT. Translation gives CASSYLGKIEAFF. The J gene is TRBJ1-1, the V gene TRBV6-5; D not certain. Germline CDR1 MNHEY, CDR2 SVGAGI. This CDR3 spans 13 amino acids. V shed 2 bases and J shed 7 bases, with 11 bases lying between them.